These 22 T cell receptor beta chains were all obtained from the same sample, sequenced in a study of beta chain features in type 1 diabetes. Expressed TCRB transcripts were sequenced because the isolated RNA had all been reverse transcribed beforehand. Assay used: immunoSEQ multiplex PCR; TCRdb lists only in-frame clones, some missing. The sample records about 22,000 clones, about three fifths being singletons. Study findings and constraints: Moderate but significant shortening of TCRB CDR3s was recorded in all four CD4+ subsets from Type 1 diabetes patients.

These TCRs are of unknown antigen specificity. Source material: stem cell memory CD4+ T cells from blood. These receptors were taken from a man in his late teens or twenties with type 1 diabetes.

The J gene is TRBJ2-3, the V gene TRBV6-5; 7 nucleotides line up with TRBD1. Per the germline V gene, CDR1 is MNHEY and CDR2 is SVGAGI. The CDR3 is 15 amino acids. The trim removed 6 bases at V and 3 bases at J, leaving 9 bases unmatched. For the CDR3, the DNA is TGTGCCAGCAGCCAAACAGGGGTTATAACAGATACGCAGTATTTT. This encodes CASSQTGVITDTQYF.

A few counts support this clone. The rearrangement links TRBV7-2 to TRBJ2-1; 11 bases match TRBD1. Germline CDR1 and CDR2: SGHTA and FQGNSA. The CDR3 has 15 amino acids. V lost 2 bases and J lost 7; bases outside the gene matches: 4. DNA for the CDR3: TGTGCCAGCAGCTTACGGACAGGGGGCATGAATGAGCAGTTCTTC. This gives the protein CASSLRTGGMNEQFF.

This clone was recorded only once. This chain links TRBV2 with TRBJ2-3; 7 nucleotides align to TRBD1. V was clipped by 6 bases and J by 0 bases; unmatched bases: 6. Germline loops: CDR1 SNHLY, CDR2 FYNNEI. The CDR3 extends over 15 amino acids. The CDR3 sequence: CASSRQGISTDTQYF. CDR3 in DNA: TGTGCCAGCAGCCGACAGGGCATTAGCACAGATACGCAGTATTTT. Full variable domain (remainder filled in from reference TRBV2 and TRBJ2-3): EPEVTQTPSHQVTQMGQEVILRCVPISNHLYFYWYRQILGQKVEFLVSFYNNEISEKSEIFDDQFSVERPDGSNFTLKIRSTKLEDSAMYFCASSRQGISTDTQYFGPGTRLTVL.

This clone was observed a handful of times. V usage is TRBV11-2 and J usage is TRBJ2-1, with TRBD2 matching 11 bases. This CDR3 has 16 amino acids. Germline CDR1 and CDR2: SGHAT and FQNNGV. Trimming cost V 2 bases and J 3 bases; bases outside gene matches: 3. CDR3 nucleotides: TGTGCCAGCAGCTTAAGACTAGCGGGGATCTACAATGAGCAGTTCTTC. This gives the protein CASSLRLAGIYNEQFF. Based on the CDR3 plus reference TRBV11-2 and TRBJ2-1, the full variable domain is EAGVAQSPRYKIIEKRQSVAFWCNPISGHATLYWYQQILGQGPKLLIQFQNNGVVDDSQLPKDRFSAERLKGVDSTLKIQPAKLEDSAVYLCASSLRLAGIYNEQFFGPGTRLTVL.

This chain links TRBV7-8 with TRBJ2-7; tentative D call: TRBD2 (7 bases). V lost 8 bases and J 0 bases, leaving 17 bases between the germline ends. This CDR3 comprises 15 residues. The germline V gene encodes CDR1 SGHVS and CDR2 FQNEAQ. CDR3 sequence: CASHAGRGHSYEQYF. CDR3 coding DNA: TGTGCCAGCCACGCGGGGCGGGGGCACTCCTACGAGCAGTACTTC.

This chain uses TRBV28 with TRBJ1-1; the match to TRBD1 covers 12 bases. There are 15 residues in the CDR3. Germline trimming cut 2 bases from V and 4 bases from J; bases unmatched to any gene: 2. Germline CDR1 is MDHEN and CDR2 is SYDVKM. Written as DNA, the CDR3 is TGTGCCAGCAGTTTAGGGACAGGGGGCATCACTGAAGCTTTCTTT. Its protein is CASSLGTGGITEAFF.

The table lists this clone with a few counts. This chain connects TRBV30 to TRBJ1-4; TRBD1 is a possible D gene (5 bases). There are 14 residues in the CDR3. Germline V gene lookup returns CDR1 GTSNPN and CDR2 SVGIG (reference sequence). Deletions cut 0 bases from V and 8 bases from J, with 13 bases between. The CDR3, as DNA: TGTGCCTGGAGTGTACACAGGAACCGAGAAAAACTGTTTTTT. This encodes CAWSVHRNREKLFF.

As to this clone: The sample carries other DNA sequences with the same CDR3. This chain links TRBV5-1 with TRBJ2-5; D gene unclear. This CDR3 contains 14 residues. Germline lookup yields CDR1 SGHRS and CDR2 YFSETQ. The V and J ends lost 0 bases and 3 bases respectively, with 9 bases between them. The CDR3 sequence is CASSLGLGKETQYF. The CDR3 region has the DNA TGCGCCAGCAGCTTGGGGCTGGGCAAAGAGACCCAGTACTTC.

This chain uses TRBV5-1 with TRBJ2-2; 8 bases fit TRBD2. The CDR3 runs to 15 residues. The V gene end was trimmed by 3 bases and the J gene end by 4 bases; junction bases not matched to a gene: 5. Germline lookup yields CDR1 SGHRS and CDR2 YFSETQ. The CDR3 sequence is CASSSTGTSTGELFF. DNA for the CDR3: TGCGCCAGCAGCTCGACCGGGACTAGCACCGGGGAGCTGTTTTTT.

V gene TRBV10-3 combines with J gene TRBJ1-5; 9 nucleotides line up with TRBD1. Germline-derived CDR1 and CDR2 are ENHRY and SYGVKD. V trimming: 5 bases; J trimming: 11 bases; junction bases outside the gene matches: 13. CDR3 size: 15 residues. CDR3 protein: CAISNQVGQGSSQHF. CDR3 bases: TGTGCCATCAGTAACCAGGTGGGACAGGGCTCTTCCCAGCATTTT.

The chain is built from TRBV5-1 and TRBJ2-1, with D maybe TRBD1 (6 bases). With 4 bases removed from V and 6 bases from J, the gap between germline ends came to 14 bases. The germline V gene has CDR1 SGHRS and CDR2 YFSETQ. The length of the CDR3 is 14 residues. Here the CDR3 reads CASSLTGQTNEQFF. The CDR3 nucleotides read TGCGCCAGCAGCCTAACGGGACAAACCAATGAGCAGTTCTTC.

The chain carries TRBV5-4 and TRBJ2-3, with 9 bases identical to TRBD2. Per the germline V gene, CDR1 is SGHNT and CDR2 is YYREEE (reference sequence). Unmatched junction bases numbered 7, after V lost 3 bases and J lost 2 bases. The length of the CDR3 is 16 residues. The CDR3 DNA reads as TGTGCCAGCAGCTATCGAGCGGGGGGCCACACAGATACGCAGTATTTT. This encodes CASSYRAGGHTDTQYF.

The rearrangement uses TRBV14 and TRBJ1-5; no firm D call. Germline V lookup: CDR1 SGHDN, CDR2 FVKESK. The germline V and J ends were trimmed by 3 bases and 4 bases, with 7 bases remaining between them. This CDR3 has 13 residues. For the CDR3, the DNA is TGTGCCAGCAGCCATGGAGGTAATCAGCCCCAGCATTTT. Translating gives CASSHGGNQPQHF.

The V call is TRBV19, the J call TRBJ2-1; D gene ambiguous. Trimming pared 3 bases from V and 1 base from J, leaving 13 bases between. The CDR3 loop spans 16 amino acids. Germline V gives CDR1 LNHDA, CDR2 SQIVND (reference sequence). The CDR3 bases are TGTGCCAGTAGTATTATAACCGCCGGGTCCTACAATGAGCAGTTCTTC. Translating gives CASSIITAGSYNEQFF.

The J gene is TRBJ2-5, the V gene TRBV25-1, with D perhaps TRBD1 (6 bases). The CDR3 covers 13 residues. The V end was cut by 5 bases, the J end by 5 bases, with 12 bases between. Germline-derived CDR1 and CDR2 are MGHDK and SYGVNS. CDR3 bases: TGTGCCAGCAGTTCACAGGGTGGGGAGACCCAGTACTTC. Translated, it gives CASSSQGGETQYF.

The chain joins TRBV30 to TRBJ2-5; a possible D gene is TRBD2 (5 bases). CDR1 and CDR2 from the germline V gene are GTSNPN and SVGIG (reference sequence). V was pared by 2 bases and J by 5 bases, with 6 bases between. The CDR3 sequence is 11 residues long. CDR3 DNA: TGTGCCTGGAGTTCGGGGGAGACCCAGTACTTC. It specifies CAWSSGETQYF. The full variable domain, rest sourced from reference TRBV30 and TRBJ2-5, is SQTIHQWPATLVQPVGSPLSLECTVEGTSNPNLYWYRQAAGRGLQLLFYSVGIGQISSEVPQNLSASRPQDRQFILSSKKLLLSDSGFYLCAWSSGETQYFGPGTRLLVL.

V gene TRBV28 combines with J gene TRBJ2-1; 8 nucleotides align to TRBD2. Germline CDR1 is MDHEN and CDR2 is SYDVKM. This CDR3 comprises 16 residues. With 5 bases clipped from V and 5 bases from J, the junction kept 11 bases outside the gene matches. CDR3 residues: CASSLGLARGHNEQFF. Written as DNA, the CDR3 is TGTGCCAGCAGTCTCGGACTAGCAAGGGGTCACAATGAGCAGTTCTTC.

The chain is built from TRBV29-1 and TRBJ2-1; possible D gene TRBD2, 6 bases. The germline gives CDR1 SQVTM, CDR2 ANQGSEA. This CDR3 has 13 residues. V was clipped by 8 bases and J by 9 bases, with 20 bases between them. In nucleotides, the CDR3 is TGCAGCCCTCGAGTTTCGGGGGATGGTGAGCAGTTCTTC. Protein: CSPRVSGDGEQFF.

J is TRBJ2-7 and V is TRBV2; weak D call: TRBD1 (6 bases). CDR1 and CDR2 from the germline V gene are SNHLY and FYNNEI. Trimming removed 2 bases from V and 0 bases from J, with 8 bases in between. This CDR3 has 14 residues. CDR3 amino acids: CASSERTASYEQYF. CDR3 coding DNA: TGTGCCAGCAGTGAAAGGACAGCCTCCTACGAGCAGTACTTC.

This rearrangement joins TRBV7-2 to TRBJ2-1, with 8 bases fitting TRBD1. CDR3 size: 15 residues. CDR1 is SGHTA, CDR2 FQGNSA, per germline. With 1 base clipped from V and 4 bases from J, the junction kept 3 bases outside the gene matches. The CDR3 loop is CASSLVGQEYNEQFF. The CDR3 DNA sequence: TGTGCCAGCAGCTTAGTGGGACAGGAGTACAATGAGCAGTTCTTC.

This clone showed up just a few times. The chain has TRBV28 and TRBJ1-4, with TRBD1 matching over 8 bases. J was trimmed by 8 bases and V by 5 bases; bases with no gene match: 7. From germline, CDR1 is MDHEN and CDR2 SYDVKM. The CDR3 spans 14 residues. CDR3: CASSPDRAGEKLFF. The CDR3 DNA follows: TGTGCCAGCAGTCCGGACAGGGCAGGGGAAAAACTGTTTTTT.

V gene TRBV28 combines with J gene TRBJ1-5; D gene unclear. This CDR3 spans 12 amino acids. The V gene lost 3 bases and the J gene lost 6 bases, with 6 bases spanning the gap. CDR1 is MDHEN and CDR2 is SYDVKM in the germline V gene. The CDR3 nucleotides are TGTGCCAGCAGTTTGACGGGTCAGCCCCAGCATTTT. Protein product: CASSLTGQPQHF.